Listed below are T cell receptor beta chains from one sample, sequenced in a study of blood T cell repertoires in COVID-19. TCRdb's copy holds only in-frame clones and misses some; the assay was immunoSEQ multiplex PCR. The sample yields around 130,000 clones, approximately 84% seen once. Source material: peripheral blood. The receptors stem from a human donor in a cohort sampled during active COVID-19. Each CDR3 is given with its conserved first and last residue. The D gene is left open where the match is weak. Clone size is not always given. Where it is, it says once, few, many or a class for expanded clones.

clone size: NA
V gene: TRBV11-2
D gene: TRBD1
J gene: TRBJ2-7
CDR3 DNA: TGTGCCAGCAGCCTCAGGGGGTGGTACGAGCAGTACTTC
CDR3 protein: CASSLRGWYEQYF

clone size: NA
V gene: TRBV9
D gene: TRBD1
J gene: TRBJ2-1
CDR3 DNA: TGTGCCAGCAGCAAGGGACAGGGATCCTACAATGAGCAGTTCTTC
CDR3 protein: CASSKGQGSYNEQFF

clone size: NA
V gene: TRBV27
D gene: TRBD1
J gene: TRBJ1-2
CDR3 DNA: TGTGCCAGCAGTTTATCGCCGGGACAGGGGGCGCGTGGCTACACCTTC
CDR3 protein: CASSLSPGQGARGYTF

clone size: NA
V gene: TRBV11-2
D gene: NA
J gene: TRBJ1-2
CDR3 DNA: TGTGCCAGCAGCTTAGAGTGGTCTACTCGGGGAGGGTATGGCTACACCTTC
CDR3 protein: CASSLEWSTRGGYGYTF

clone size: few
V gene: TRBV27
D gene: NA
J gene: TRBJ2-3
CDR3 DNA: TGTGCCAGCGGACGACAGGGAGGCGGTTATAGCACAGATACGCAGTATTTT
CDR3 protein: CASGRQGGGYSTDTQYF

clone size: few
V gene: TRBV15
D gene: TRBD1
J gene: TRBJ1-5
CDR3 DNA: TGTGCCACCAGCAGAGAGACGGGACAGGGGGCGAAGCCCCAGCATTTT
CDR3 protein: CATSRETGQGAKPQHF

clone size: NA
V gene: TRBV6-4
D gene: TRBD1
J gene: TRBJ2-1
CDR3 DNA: TGTGCCAGCAGTGAATGGACAGGGGACAATGAGCAGTTCTTC
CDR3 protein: CASSEWTGDNEQFF

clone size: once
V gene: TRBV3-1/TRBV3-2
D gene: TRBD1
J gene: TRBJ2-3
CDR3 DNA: TGTGCCAGCAGCTACAGGGGACCCACAGATACGCAGTATTTT
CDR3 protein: CASSYRGPTDTQYF

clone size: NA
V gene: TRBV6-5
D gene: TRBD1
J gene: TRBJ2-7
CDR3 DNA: TGTGCCAGCAGGCCGGGCGGACAGGGAGTTATTGAGCAGTACTTC
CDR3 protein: CASRPGGQGVIEQYF

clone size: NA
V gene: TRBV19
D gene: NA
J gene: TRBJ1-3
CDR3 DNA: TGTGCCAGTAGTATCGCCGGGTCTGGAAACACCATATATTTT
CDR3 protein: CASSIAGSGNTIYF

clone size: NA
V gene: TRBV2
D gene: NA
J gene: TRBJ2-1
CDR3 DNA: TGTGCCAGCAGTGAAAGGCGGGGCCACACCTACAATGAGCAGTTCTTC
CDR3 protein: CASSERRGHTYNEQFF

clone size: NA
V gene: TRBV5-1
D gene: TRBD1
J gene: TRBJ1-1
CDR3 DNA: TGCGCCAGCAGCTCAAGACAGGGGGCAAGGACTGAAGCTTTCTTT
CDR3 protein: CASSSRQGARTEAFF

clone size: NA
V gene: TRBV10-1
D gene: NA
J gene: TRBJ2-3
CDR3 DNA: TGCGCCAGCAGTGAGTATTGGCGGATGAGCACAGATACGCAGTATTTT
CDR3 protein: CASSEYWRMSTDTQYF

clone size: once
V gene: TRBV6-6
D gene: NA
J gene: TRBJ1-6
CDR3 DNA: TGTGCCAGCAGGACACAGGCAGATAATTCACCCCTCCACTTT
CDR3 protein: CASRTQADNSPLHF

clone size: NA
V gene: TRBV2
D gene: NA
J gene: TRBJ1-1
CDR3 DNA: TGTGCCAGAACCCTTGGGCTGAACACTGAAGCTTTCTTT
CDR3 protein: CARTLGLNTEAFF

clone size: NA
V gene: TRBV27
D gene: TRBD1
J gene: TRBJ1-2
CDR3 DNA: TGTGCCAGCAGTTTGAACCGGGACAGGGTAGTTGGCTACACCTTC
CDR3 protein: CASSLNRDRVVGYTF

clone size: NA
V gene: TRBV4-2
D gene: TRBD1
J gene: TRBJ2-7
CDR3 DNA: TGTGCCAGCAGCCAAGATCGGGACAGGGTCGGTGGCCCCTACGAGCAGTACTTC
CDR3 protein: CASSQDRDRVGGPYEQYF

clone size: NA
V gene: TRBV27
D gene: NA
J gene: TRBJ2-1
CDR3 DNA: TGTGCCAGCAACCCAGCAGGTTACAATGAGCAGTTCTTC
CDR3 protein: CASNPAGYNEQFF

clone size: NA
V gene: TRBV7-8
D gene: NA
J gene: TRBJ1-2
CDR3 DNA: TGTGCCAGCAGCATGGGGGGGATAGGACCTTACTATGGCTACACCTTC
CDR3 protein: CASSMGGIGPYYGYTF

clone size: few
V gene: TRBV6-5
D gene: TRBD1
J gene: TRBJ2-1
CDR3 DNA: TGTGCCAGCAGGCAGGGGGTGGACAATGAGCAGTTCTTC
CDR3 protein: CASRQGVDNEQFF

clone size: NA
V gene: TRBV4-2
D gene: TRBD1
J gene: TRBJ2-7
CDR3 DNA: TGTGCCAGCAGCCAAGCTCTGGACAGGCAATACGAGCAGTACTTC
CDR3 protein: CASSQALDRQYEQYF

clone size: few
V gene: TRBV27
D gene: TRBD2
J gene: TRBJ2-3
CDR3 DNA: TGTGCCAGCAGTCCCCTCTTAGCGGGGGGGACTGATACGCAGTATTTT
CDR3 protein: CASSPLLAGGTDTQYF

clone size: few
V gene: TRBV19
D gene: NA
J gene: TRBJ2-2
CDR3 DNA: TGTGCCAGTAGTTTCCGGGTAGCCGGGGAGCTGTTTTTT
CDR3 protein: CASSFRVAGELFF

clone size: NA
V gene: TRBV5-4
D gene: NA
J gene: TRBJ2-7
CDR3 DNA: TGTGCCAGCAGCTTGGCAGGGATCCCCTACGAGCAGTACTTC
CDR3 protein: CASSLAGIPYEQYF

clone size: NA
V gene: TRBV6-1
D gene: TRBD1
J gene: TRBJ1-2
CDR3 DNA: TGTGCCAGCAGTGATGACAGGGTAGGAGGCTACACCTTC
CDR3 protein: CASSDDRVGGYTF

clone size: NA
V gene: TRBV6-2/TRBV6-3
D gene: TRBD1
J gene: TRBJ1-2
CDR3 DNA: TGTGCCAGCAGTCCGGGACAGGGGGCCGAAGGCTACACCTTC
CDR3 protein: CASSPGQGAEGYTF

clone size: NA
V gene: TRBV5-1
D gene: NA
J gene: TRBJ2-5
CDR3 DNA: TGCGCCAGCAGCTTTAGCGCTGAGACCCAGTACTTC
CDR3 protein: CASSFSAETQYF

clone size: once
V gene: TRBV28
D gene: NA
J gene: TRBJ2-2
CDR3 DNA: TGTGCCAGCAGTTTATCCCCCCTCCCCGGGGAGCTGTTTTTT
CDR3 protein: CASSLSPLPGELFF

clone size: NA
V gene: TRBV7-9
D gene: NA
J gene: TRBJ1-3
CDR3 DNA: TGTGCCAGCAGCCGCCTGGGGGGAGTAGACTCTGGAAACACCATATATTTT
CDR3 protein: CASSRLGGVDSGNTIYF

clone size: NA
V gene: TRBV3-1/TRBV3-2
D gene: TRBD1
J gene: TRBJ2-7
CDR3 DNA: TGTGCCAGCCGCCGGGACAGGGCCTCCGAGCAGTACTTC
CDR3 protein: CASRRDRASEQYF

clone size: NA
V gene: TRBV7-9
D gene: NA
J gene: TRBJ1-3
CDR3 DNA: TGTGCCAGCAGCTTTCAAGGCAGGGCCGGAAACACCATATATTTT
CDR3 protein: CASSFQGRAGNTIYF

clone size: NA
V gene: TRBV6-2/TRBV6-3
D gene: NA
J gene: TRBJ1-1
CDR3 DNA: TGTGCCAGCAGTTCTTTGGGGGGGCCGGGCACTGAAGCTTTCTTT
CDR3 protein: CASSSLGGPGTEAFF

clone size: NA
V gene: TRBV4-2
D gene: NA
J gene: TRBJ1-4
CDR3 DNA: TGTGCCAGCAGCCAAGAATGGCTAGTCGGGGTCGGGTCTAATGAAAAACTGTTTTTT
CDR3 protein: CASSQEWLVGVGSNEKLFF

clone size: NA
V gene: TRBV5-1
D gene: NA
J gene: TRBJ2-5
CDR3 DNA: TGCGCCAGCAGCTTGGGGAGGGGTTTGGAAGAGACCCAGTACTTC
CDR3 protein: CASSLGRGLEETQYF

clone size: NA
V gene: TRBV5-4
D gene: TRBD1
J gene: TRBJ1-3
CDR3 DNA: TGTGCCAGCAGCTTTACAGGGGCGGACACCATATATTTT
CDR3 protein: CASSFTGADTIYF

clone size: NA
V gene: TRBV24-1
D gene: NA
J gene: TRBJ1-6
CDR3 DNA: TGTGCCACCAGTGACACGGGAAATTCACCCCTCCACTTT
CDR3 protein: CATSDTGNSPLHF

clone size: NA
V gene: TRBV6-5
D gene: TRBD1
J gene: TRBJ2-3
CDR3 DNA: TGTGCCAGTGCGGGACAGGAGGGCACAGATACGCAGTATTTT
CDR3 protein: CASAGQEGTDTQYF

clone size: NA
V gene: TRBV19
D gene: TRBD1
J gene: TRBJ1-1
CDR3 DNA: TGTGCCAGTAGTTACAGGGGGCGCGGTAGCACTGAAGCTTTCTTT
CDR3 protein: CASSYRGRGSTEAFF

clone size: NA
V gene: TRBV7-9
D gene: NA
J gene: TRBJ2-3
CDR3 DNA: TGTGCCAGCAGCTTAGAGGCTAGCTTAGATACGCAGTATTTT
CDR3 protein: CASSLEASLDTQYF

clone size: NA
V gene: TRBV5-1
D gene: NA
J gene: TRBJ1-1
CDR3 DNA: TGCGCCAGCAGCTTGGAATGGGGAGGTGAAGCTTTCTTT
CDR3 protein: CASSLEWGGEAFF

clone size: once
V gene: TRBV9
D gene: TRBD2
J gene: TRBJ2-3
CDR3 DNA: TGTGCCAGCAGCGCCGTGACTAGCCCCGATACGCAGTATTTT
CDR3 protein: CASSAVTSPDTQYF

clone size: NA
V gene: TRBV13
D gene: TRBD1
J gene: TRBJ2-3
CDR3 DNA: TGTGCCAGCAGCTCCCGGACAGGGACCACAGATACGCAGTATTTT
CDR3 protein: CASSSRTGTTDTQYF

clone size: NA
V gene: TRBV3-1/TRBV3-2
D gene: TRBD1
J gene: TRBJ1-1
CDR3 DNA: TGTGCCAGCAGCCGAGGGGACAGACAGAACACTGAAGCTTTCTTT
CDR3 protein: CASSRGDRQNTEAFF

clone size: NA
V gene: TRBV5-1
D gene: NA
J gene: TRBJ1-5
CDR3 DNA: TGCGCCAGCAGCTTGGAGGGGTATAGCAATCAGCCCCAGCATTTT
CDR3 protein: CASSLEGYSNQPQHF

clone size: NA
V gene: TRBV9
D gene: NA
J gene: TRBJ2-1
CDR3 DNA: TGTGCCAGCAGCCCCCGACAGGGAGGTTTGGACAATGAGCAGTTCTTC
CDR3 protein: CASSPRQGGLDNEQFF

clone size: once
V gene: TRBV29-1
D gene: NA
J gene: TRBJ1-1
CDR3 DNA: TGCAGCGTTGATGGCAGGGCGAGCACTGAAGCTTTCTTT
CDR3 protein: CSVDGRASTEAFF

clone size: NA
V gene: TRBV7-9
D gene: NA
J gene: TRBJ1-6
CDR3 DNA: TGTGCCAGCAGCTTAGCCGGGAACAGGGATTATAATTCACCCCTCCACTTT
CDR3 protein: CASSLAGNRDYNSPLHF

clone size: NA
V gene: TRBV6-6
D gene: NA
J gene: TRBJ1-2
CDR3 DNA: TGTGCCAGCAGTCAGTACACAGGGCCTTATGGCTACACCTTC
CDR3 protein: CASSQYTGPYGYTF

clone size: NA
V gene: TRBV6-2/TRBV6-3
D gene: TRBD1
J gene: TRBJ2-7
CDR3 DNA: TGTGCCAGCAGTTACACCCAGGGGGCAGGGAAGCAGTACTTC
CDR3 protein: CASSYTQGAGKQYF